The T cell receptor beta chain under discussion was sequenced for a study of blood T cell repertoires in COVID-19. Germline V lookup: CDR1 MDHEN, CDR2 SYDVKM. This CDR3 contains 15 residues. Trimming shortened V by 5 bases and J by 6 bases, and 14 bases separated the two germline ends. Measured with immunoSEQ multiplex PCR; TCRdb has only the in-frame clones, and not every one. Of hundreds of thousands of clones in the sample, around 90% were seen once. Sequences were obtained from peripheral blood. The genes are TRBV28 and TRBJ1-6; tentatively, D is TRBD1 (5 bases). The receptor was isolated from a man aged 18-30 years with active or convalescent COVID-19. In DNA, the CDR3 is TGTGCCAGCAGTCCCTGGACACCGACTAATTCACCCCTCCACTTT. This sequence encodes CASSPWTPTNSPLHF. The variable domain in full, with the rest retrieved from reference TRBV28 and TRBJ1-6, is DVKVTQSSRYLVKRTGEKVFLECVQDMDHENMFWYRQDPGLGLRLIYFSYDVKMKEKGDIPEGYSVSREKKERFSLILESASTNQTSMYLCASSPWTPTNSPLHFGNGTRLTVT.